Below, 3 T cell receptor beta chains from the same sample are listed, as sequenced in a study of early T cells in non-severe SARS-CoV-2 infection. TCRdb independently ran MiXCR on the 5' RACE reads; one entry per CDR3 protein. The table records more than 25,000 distinct CDR3 sequences, 5.7% of them present only once. Sequencing was done on a sample of whole blood. Source of these receptors: an adult who was a healthcare worker with PCR-confirmed SARS-CoV-2 infection or an uninfected control (not recorded which).

This clonotype was observed at least ten times. The V gene is TRBV9, the J gene TRBJ2-3; possibly TRBD1 for D (6 bases). The germline gives CDR1 SGDLS, CDR2 YYNGEE. The CDR3 totals 15 residues. The V end was cut by 1 base, the J end by 0 bases, with 9 bases between. CDR3 residues: CASSVWGTSTDTQYF. CDR3 DNA: TGTGCCAGCAGCGTATGGGGGACAAGCACAGATACGCAGTATTTT.

This clonotype was counted only a few times. This rearrangement joins TRBV21-1 to TRBJ2-6; TRBD2, the table's D call, lacks a check against the DNA. TRBV21-1 is termed a pseudogene. This CDR3 is built from 19 residues. CDR3 sequence (DNA): TGTGCCAGCACCAAAAGAAGCGGAGGGCCGGTATCTGGGGCCAACGTCCTGACTTTC. This translates into CASTKRSGGPVSGANVLTF.

This clonotype has a count of ten or more. This chain joins TRBV7-8 and TRBJ2-5; possibly TRBD2 for D (5 bases). This CDR3 spans 12 amino acids. Germline V lookup: CDR1 SGHVS, CDR2 FQNEAQ. Trimming removed 3 bases at V and 5 bases at J, with 7 bases between. The CDR3 nucleotides are TGTGCCAGCAGCTTTAGCGAGGAGACCCAGTACTTC. Its translation: CASSFSEETQYF.